This T cell receptor beta chain was identified during a study of vaccination and CD4 T cells after COVID-19. About the research overall: Convalescent study patients returned SARS-CoV-2 positive nasal swab PCR results, with 8 to 10 mild cases and one severe.

Stated treatment: roughly ten-day PBMC culture with coronavirus spike peptide pools or control peptides (ViraFEST assay). About this clonotype: As yet, its antigen is unknown.

With the Oncomine TCR Beta short-read assay, DNA from cultured CD4+ T cells was sequenced. TCRdb recomputed calls from the PCR reads with MiXCR, one row per CDR3 protein. The sample includes 7,000 to 10,000 distinct CDR3 sequences, 65% to 85% seen only once; the top ten take around a third. Per the germline V gene, CDR1 is SNHLY and CDR2 is FYNNEI. The V end lost 3 bases, the J end lost 0 bases, and 13 bases lay between the germline ends. There are 16 residues in the CDR3. The receptor was isolated from a human donor who had recovered from COVID-19. The chain links TRBV2 to TRBJ2-3; D is undetermined. Input material: CD4+ T cells from blood, cultured in vitro. The CDR3 sequence is CASSEARDPSTDTQYF. In nucleotides, the CDR3 is TGTGCCAGCAGTGAGGCACGAGATCCTAGCACAGATACGCAGTATTTT.